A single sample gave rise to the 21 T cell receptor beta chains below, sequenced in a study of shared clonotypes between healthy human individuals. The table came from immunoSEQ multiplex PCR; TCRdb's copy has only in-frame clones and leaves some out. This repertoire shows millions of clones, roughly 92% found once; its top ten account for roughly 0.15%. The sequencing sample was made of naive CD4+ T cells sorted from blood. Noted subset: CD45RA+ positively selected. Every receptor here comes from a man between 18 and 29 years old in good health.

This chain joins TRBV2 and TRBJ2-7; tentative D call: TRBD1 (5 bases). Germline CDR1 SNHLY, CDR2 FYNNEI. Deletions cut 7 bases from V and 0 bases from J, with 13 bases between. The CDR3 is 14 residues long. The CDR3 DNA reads TGTGCCAGCACTTTCAGACAGCACTCCTACGAGCAGTACTTC. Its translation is CASTFRQHSYEQYF.

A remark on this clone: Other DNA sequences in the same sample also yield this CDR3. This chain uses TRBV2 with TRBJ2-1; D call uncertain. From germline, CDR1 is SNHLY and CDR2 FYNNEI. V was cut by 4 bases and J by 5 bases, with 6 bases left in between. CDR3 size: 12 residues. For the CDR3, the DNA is TGTGCCAGCAGTGGACTCGACAATGAGCAGTTCTTC. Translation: CASSGLDNEQFF.

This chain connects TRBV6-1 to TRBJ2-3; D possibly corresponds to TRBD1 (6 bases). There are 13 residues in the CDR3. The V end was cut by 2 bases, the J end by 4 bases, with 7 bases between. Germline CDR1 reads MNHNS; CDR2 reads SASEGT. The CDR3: CASSEWTADTQYF. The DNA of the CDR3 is TGTGCCAGCAGTGAATGGACAGCAGATACGCAGTATTTT.

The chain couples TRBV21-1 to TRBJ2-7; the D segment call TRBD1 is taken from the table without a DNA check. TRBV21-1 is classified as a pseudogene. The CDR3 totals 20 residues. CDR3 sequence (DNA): TGTGCCAGCAGCAAATATGCCACCGGGACAGGGGGCAAAATCTACGTTGAGCAGTACTTC. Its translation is CASSKYATGTGGKIYVEQYF.

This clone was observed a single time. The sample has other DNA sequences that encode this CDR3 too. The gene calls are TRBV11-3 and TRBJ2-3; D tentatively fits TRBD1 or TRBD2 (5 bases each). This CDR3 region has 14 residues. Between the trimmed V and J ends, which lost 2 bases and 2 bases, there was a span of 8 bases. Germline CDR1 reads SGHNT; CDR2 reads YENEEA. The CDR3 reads CASSLTGTTDTQYF. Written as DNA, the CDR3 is TGTGCCAGCAGCTTAACGGGGACCACAGATACGCAGTATTTT.

The CDR3 DNA is TGTGCCAGCAGCGTAGTGACAGGACCGAACACTGAAGCTTTCTTT. Protein product: CASSVVTGPNTEAFF. V usage is TRBV9 and J usage is TRBJ1-1; D may be TRBD1 (6 bases). CDR1 and CDR2 from the germline V gene are SGDLS and YYNGEE. Trimming took 0 bases from V and 1 from J, leaving 10 bases between them. This CDR3 is built from 15 residues.

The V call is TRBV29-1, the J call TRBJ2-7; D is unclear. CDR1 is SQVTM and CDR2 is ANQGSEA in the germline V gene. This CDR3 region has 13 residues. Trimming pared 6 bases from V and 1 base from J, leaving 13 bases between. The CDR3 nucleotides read TGCAGCGTCTTGCTCAGCCAGTCCTACGAGCAGTACTTC. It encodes CSVLLSQSYEQYF.

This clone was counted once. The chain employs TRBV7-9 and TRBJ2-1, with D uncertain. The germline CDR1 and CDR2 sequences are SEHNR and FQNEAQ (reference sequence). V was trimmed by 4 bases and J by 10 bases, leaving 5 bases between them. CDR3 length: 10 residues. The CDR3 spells CASSSEEQFF. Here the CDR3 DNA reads TGTGCCAGCAGCTCTGAGGAGCAGTTCTTC.

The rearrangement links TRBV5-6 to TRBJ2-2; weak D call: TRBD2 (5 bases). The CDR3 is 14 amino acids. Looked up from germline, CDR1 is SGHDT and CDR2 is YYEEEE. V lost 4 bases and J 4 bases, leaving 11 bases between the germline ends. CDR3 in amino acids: CASSVTRSTGELFF. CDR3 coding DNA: TGTGCCAGCAGCGTCACTAGGAGCACCGGGGAGCTGTTTTTT.

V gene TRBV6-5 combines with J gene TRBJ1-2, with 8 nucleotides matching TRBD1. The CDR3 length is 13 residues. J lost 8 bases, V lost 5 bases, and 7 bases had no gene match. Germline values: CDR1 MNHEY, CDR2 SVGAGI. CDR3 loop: CASSDDRGYGYTF. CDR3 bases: TGTGCCAGCAGTGACGACAGGGGTTACGGCTACACCTTC.

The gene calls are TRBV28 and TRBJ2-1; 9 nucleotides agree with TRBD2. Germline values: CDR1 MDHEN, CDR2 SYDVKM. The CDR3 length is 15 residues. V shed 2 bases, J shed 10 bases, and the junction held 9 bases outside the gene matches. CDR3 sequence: CASSLASSGAGEQFF. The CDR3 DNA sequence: TGTGCCAGCAGTTTAGCGTCTAGCGGGGCGGGAGAGCAGTTCTTC.

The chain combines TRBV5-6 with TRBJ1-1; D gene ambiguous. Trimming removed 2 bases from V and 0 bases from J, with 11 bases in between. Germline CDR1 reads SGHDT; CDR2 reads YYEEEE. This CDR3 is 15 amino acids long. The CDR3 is CASSLRAVMNTEAFF. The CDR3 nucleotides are TGTGCCAGCAGCTTAAGGGCCGTAATGAACACTGAAGCTTTCTTT.

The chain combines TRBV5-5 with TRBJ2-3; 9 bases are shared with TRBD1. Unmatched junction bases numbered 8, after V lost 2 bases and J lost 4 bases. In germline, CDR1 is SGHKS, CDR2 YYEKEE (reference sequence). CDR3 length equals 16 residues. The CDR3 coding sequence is TGTGCCAGCAGCTTACTCGGGACAGGGCGGCCAGATACGCAGTATTTT. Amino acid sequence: CASSLLGTGRPDTQYF.

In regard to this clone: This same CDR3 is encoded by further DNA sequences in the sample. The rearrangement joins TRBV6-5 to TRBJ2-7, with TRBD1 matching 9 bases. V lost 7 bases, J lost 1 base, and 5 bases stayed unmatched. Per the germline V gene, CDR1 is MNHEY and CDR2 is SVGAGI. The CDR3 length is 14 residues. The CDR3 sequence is CASKTGQGSYEQYF. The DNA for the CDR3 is TGTGCCAGCAAAACCGGACAGGGGTCCTACGAGCAGTACTTC.

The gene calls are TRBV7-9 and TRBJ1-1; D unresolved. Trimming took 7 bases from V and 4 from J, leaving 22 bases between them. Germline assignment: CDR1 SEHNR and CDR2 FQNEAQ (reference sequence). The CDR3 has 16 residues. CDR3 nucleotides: TGTGCCAGCACCATACTTCGGGTGGAGGGCCCCACTGAAGCTTTCTTT. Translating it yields CASTILRVEGPTEAFF.

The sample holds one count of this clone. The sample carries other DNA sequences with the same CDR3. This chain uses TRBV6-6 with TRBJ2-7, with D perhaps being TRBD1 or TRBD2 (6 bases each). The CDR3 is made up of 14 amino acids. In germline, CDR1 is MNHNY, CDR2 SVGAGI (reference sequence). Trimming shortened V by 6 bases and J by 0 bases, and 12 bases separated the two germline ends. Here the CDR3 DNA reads TGTGCCAGCAGCGGAGGGGGAAGCTCCTACGAGCAGTACTTC. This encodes CASSGGGSSYEQYF.

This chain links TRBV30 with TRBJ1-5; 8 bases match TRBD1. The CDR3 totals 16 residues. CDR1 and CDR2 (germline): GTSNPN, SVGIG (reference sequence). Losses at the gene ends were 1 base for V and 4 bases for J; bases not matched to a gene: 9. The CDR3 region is CAWSATGALGNQPQHF. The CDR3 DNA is TGTGCCTGGAGTGCGACAGGGGCTTTGGGTAATCAGCCCCAGCATTTT.

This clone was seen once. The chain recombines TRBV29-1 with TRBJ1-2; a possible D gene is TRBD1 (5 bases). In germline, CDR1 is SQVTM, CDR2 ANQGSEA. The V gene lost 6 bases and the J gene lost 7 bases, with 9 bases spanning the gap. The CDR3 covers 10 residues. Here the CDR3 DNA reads TGCAGCGTAGACGGGGGTGGCTACACCTTC. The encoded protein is CSVDGGGYTF.

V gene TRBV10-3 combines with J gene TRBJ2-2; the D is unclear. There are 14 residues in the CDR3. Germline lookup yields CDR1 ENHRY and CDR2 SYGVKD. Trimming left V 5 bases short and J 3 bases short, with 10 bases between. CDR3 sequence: CAISYRADTGELFF. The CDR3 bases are TGTGCCATCAGTTATAGGGCAGACACCGGGGAGCTGTTTTTT.

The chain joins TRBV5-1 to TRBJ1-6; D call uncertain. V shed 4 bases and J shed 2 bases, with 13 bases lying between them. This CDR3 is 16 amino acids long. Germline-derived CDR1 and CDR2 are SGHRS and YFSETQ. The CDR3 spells CASSLPGSAYNSPLHF. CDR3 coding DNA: TGCGCCAGCAGCCTTCCGGGGTCCGCCTATAATTCACCCCTCCACTTT. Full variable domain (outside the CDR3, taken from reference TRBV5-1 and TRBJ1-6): KAGVTQTPRYLIKTRGQQVTLSCSPISGHRSVSWYQQTPGQGLQFLFEYFSETQRNKGNFPGRFSGRQFSNSRSEMNVSTLELGDSALYLCASSLPGSAYNSPLHFGNGTRLTVT.

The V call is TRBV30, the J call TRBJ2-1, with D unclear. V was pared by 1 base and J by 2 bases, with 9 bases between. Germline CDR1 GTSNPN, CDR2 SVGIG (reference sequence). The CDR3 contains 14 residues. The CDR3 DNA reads TGTGCCTGGAGTGGGGGTGTCCCCTACAATGAGCAGTTCTTC. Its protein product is CAWSGGVPYNEQFF.